The 6 T cell receptor beta chains listed next were all sequenced from one sample in a study of CD8 T cells in ankylosing spondylitis. Overall study findings and caveats: A TCR beta motif of under 10 highly homologous variants appeared characteristic of ankylosing spondylitis blood.

Each CDR3 protein gets one entry after TCRdb re-called the 5' RACE reads with MiXCR. In the table there are 200,000 to 250,000 distinct CDR3 sequences, approximately 7.4% of which are singletons. These receptors have no identified antigens. The sample consisted of blood, either unsorted or a sorted T cell fraction (not recorded which). These receptors were obtained from a male donor with ankylosing spondylitis.

The rearrangement uses TRBV5-6 and TRBJ2-7; D call uncertain. V was trimmed by 1 base and J by 3 bases, leaving 17 bases between them. From germline, CDR1 is SGHDT and CDR2 YYEEEE. The CDR3 loop spans 16 amino acids. The CDR3 coding sequence is TGTGCCAGCAGCTTGTGGTGGAGCTCAGAAAACTACGAGCAGTACTTC. This sequence encodes CASSLWWSSENYEQYF.

The chain couples TRBV25-1 to TRBJ2-1; 11 bases line up with TRBD1. The CDR3 is 14 amino acids. V gave up 6 bases and J gave up 6 bases; unmatched junction bases: 4. Germline V lookup: CDR1 MGHDK, CDR2 SYGVNS. The CDR3 loop is CASRDRGLINEQFF. The CDR3 DNA reads TGTGCCAGCAGGGACAGGGGGCTCATCAATGAGCAGTTCTTC.

DNA for the CDR3: TGCGCCAGCAGCGACCTAGGGTACCAAGAGACCCAGTACTTC. Protein: CASSDLGYQETQYF. The chain employs TRBV5-1 and TRBJ2-5; D not resolved. CDR1 and CDR2 from the germline V gene are SGHRS and YFSETQ. This CDR3 contains 14 residues. Trimming pared 4 bases from V and 0 bases from J, leaving 10 bases between.

The chain employs TRBV7-3 and TRBJ2-5; D unclear. The germline V and J ends were trimmed by 0 bases and 1 base, with 3 bases remaining between them. This CDR3 has 13 residues. From germline, CDR1 is SGHTA and CDR2 FQGTGA. The CDR3 coding sequence is TGTGCCAGCAGCTTAACCTTCCAAGAGACCCAGTACTTC. Amino acids: CASSLTFQETQYF.

At least ten counts were recorded for this clonotype. The V call is TRBV2, the J call TRBJ1-2; D call uncertain. CDR1 and CDR2 from the germline V gene are SNHLY and FYNNEI. The length of the CDR3 is 12 residues. Deletions cut 3 bases from V and 8 bases from J, with 10 bases between. The CDR3 reads CASSDPPFGYTF. The CDR3 nucleotides are TGTGCCAGCAGTGATCCTCCGTTCGGCTACACCTTC.

The chain has TRBV7-6 and TRBJ2-5; TRBD2 is a possible D gene (6 bases). The CDR3 covers 17 residues. The V end lost 4 bases, the J end lost 1 base, and 19 bases lay between the germline ends. The germline gives CDR1 SGHVS, CDR2 FNYEAQ. The CDR3 DNA is TGTGCCAGCAGCTCGAGAAGTTCGGGAGCCCTCCAAGAGACCCAGTACTTC. This sequence encodes CASSSRSSGALQETQYF.